The present entry profiles one TCR beta chain with its context. Its target is not known. CDR3 size: 16 residues. The ends were cut back, 6 bases at V and 0 bases at J, with 16 bases in the middle. The data were obtained in a study of cytomegalovirus exposure and HLA in healthy donors. Findings and limits, study-wide: The finding came from a later analysis; first-cohort TCR clusters tended to co-occur in the roughly 120 validation repertoires.

The table came from immunoSEQ multiplex PCR; TCRdb's copy has only in-frame clones and leaves some out. The data contain approximately 64,000 clones, roughly 90% of them singletons. This receptor was obtained from a woman aged 18-29 years in good health and CMV-seronegative. The chain couples TRBV23-1 to TRBJ2-3, with D tentatively TRBD2 (6 bases). TRBV23-1 is reported as an ORF; its role is uncertain. Sequencing was done on a sample of PBMCs. The CDR3 DNA is TGCGCCAGCAGCCAACGGGAGCCACCTAGCACAGATACGCAGTATTTT. Protein: CASSQREPPSTDTQYF.